Listed below are T cell receptor beta chains from one sample, sequenced in a study of Ad26.COV2.S vaccination and SARS-CoV-2 variants. TCRdb keeps only in-frame clones here, not all; method: immunoSEQ multiplex PCR. The sample yields around 450,000 clones, 85% to 90% seen once. The sample in question was peripheral blood, obtained in a trial of Ad26.COV2.S vaccine versus placebo. These receptor sequences come from a person aged 18-65 years who received the Ad26.COV2.S COVID-19 vaccine or a placebo. Both conserved end residues are part of each CDR3. Size values are once, few and many counts, or a class for expanded clones, and some rows have none.

J gene	V gene	clone size	CDR3 protein
TRBJ2-3	TRBV24-1	once	CATSDLTEIAGGPDTQYF
TRBJ1-1	TRBV7-9	NA	CASTLSTDGAEAFF
TRBJ1-5	TRBV10-3	NA	CAISDRGDQPQHF
TRBJ2-1	TRBV5-1	NA	CASGPSHYNEQFF
TRBJ2-3	TRBV20-1	NA	CSASERDQSTDTQYF
TRBJ2-2	TRBV5-1	NA	CASSFREMYTGELFF
TRBJ2-5	TRBV2	once	CASSEYGTGSQETQYF
TRBJ2-1	TRBV7-9	once	CASSLGRENNEQFF
TRBJ2-5	TRBV7-2	once	CASSRDRSQETQYF
TRBJ1-2	TRBV9	NA	CASRVKKYGYTF
TRBJ2-1	TRBV15	NA	CATERGVSYNEQFF
TRBJ2-1	TRBV12-1	NA	CASSFEASGRWEQFF
TRBJ2-5	TRBV5-8	NA	CASSRQGKTETQYF
TRBJ2-3	TRBV4-2	NA	CASSQGELAGTQYF
TRBJ2-3	TRBV18	NA	CASSPLQAQDTQYF
TRBJ1-1	TRBV27	NA	CASSFSPGTTEAFF
TRBJ1-4	TRBV28	once	CASTDREKLFF
TRBJ2-1	TRBV15	NA	CATSRDVGGDYNEQFF
TRBJ1-1	TRBV18	NA	CASSPWTGDTEAFF
TRBJ2-5	TRBV7-3	NA	CASSPEDYFETQYF
TRBJ2-3	TRBV11-2	NA	CASSSFRGTHTDTQYF
TRBJ2-3	TRBV6-6	few	CASSKGRFTDTQYF
TRBJ1-5	TRBV6-2/TRBV6-3	NA	CASSPWGDQPQHF
TRBJ2-3	TRBV6-2/TRBV6-3	NA	CASSYWASTDTQYF